This T cell receptor beta chain was profiled in a study of blood T cell repertoires in COVID-19. This clone was detected only once. Germline values: CDR1 GTSNPN, CDR2 SVGIG (reference sequence). CDR3 length: 17 residues. V shed 4 bases, J shed 3 bases, and the junction held 15 bases outside the gene matches. The data were produced by immunoSEQ multiplex PCR, yet TCRdb's version contains in-frame clones alone and is incomplete. The sample includes around 210,000 clones, roughly 85% of them seen just once. V is TRBV30 and J is TRBJ2-3, with 8 nucleotides matching TRBD2. Material: peripheral blood. The receptor comes from a man between 45 and 60 years old with COVID-19, enrolled during active disease. CDR3 bases: TGTGCCTGGAAAGTCCGGGGGGGCCGACGGTCGACAGATACGCAGTATTTT. Its translation is CAWKVRGGRRSTDTQYF.